The 20 T cell receptor beta chains reported below all come from one sample, sequenced in a study of T cell repertoires in cytomegalovirus infection. The antigens these receptors bind are not known. One entry per CDR3 protein, called by TCRdb with MiXCR from the reads. There are approximately 770,000 distinct CDR3 sequences in the sample; just under 30% occur only once, and approximately 14% lies in the top ten. The material sequenced was cultured CD8+ T cells from PBMCs, taken from culture after CMV antigen stimulation. These receptors all come from a human donor in good health (CMV status not recorded). Some clones in this sample may be carry-over from other donors' samples.

The chain recombines TRBV5-1 with TRBJ2-3, with 12 bases lining up with TRBD2. Per the germline V gene, CDR1 is SGHRS and CDR2 is YFSETQ. The J segment lost 2 bases and the V segment lost 1 base, leaving 5 bases of the junction unmatched. The CDR3 runs 17 residues. For the CDR3, the DNA is TGCGCCAGCAGCTTGACTCTAGCGGGGGGGCCCACAGATACGCAGTATTTT. The encoded protein is CASSLTLAGGPTDTQYF.

In this sample, this clonotype turned up a few times. This chain connects TRBV6-2 or TRBV6-3 to TRBJ2-7; D is possibly TRBD1 (6 bases). This CDR3 spans 15 amino acids. V lost 6 bases to trimming and J lost 1 base, with 16 bases between them. The germline gives CDR1 MNHEY, CDR2 SVGEGT. CDR3 coding DNA: TGTGCCAGCAGCCCAGGACAGCGGATATCCTACGAGCAGTACGTC. Protein sequence: CASSPGQRISYEQYV.

V gene TRBV27 combines with J gene TRBJ2-2; 10 nucleotides line up with TRBD1. Germline CDR1 and CDR2: MNHEY and SMNVEV (reference sequence). V lost 4 bases and J lost 3; bases outside the gene matches: 8. This CDR3 has 17 residues. Written as DNA, the CDR3 is TGTGCCAGCAGTTCTTTAATGGGACAGGGGCACACCGGGGAGCTGTTTTTT. Its translation: CASSSLMGQGHTGELFF.

This clonotype has at least ten counts. The gene calls are TRBV7-9 and TRBJ1-1; 7 bases are shared with TRBD1. Germline V gene sequence: CDR1 SEHNR, CDR2 FQNEAQ (reference sequence). There are 17 residues in the CDR3. V lost 5 bases, J lost 2 bases, and 14 bases stayed unmatched. CDR3 in DNA: TGTGCCAGCAGCCCCGCCTCTTCGACAGGGATTAACACTGAAGCTTTCTTT. As protein: CASSPASSTGINTEAFF.

The table lists this clonotype with many counts. The chain combines TRBV20-1 with TRBJ1-4; D not resolved. Germline values: CDR1 DFQATT, CDR2 SNEGSKA (reference sequence). The CDR3 has 10 residues. V lost 3 bases to trimming and J lost 8 bases, with 4 bases between them. The CDR3 protein is CSARREKLFF. The CDR3 DNA sequence: TGCAGTGCTAGGCGAGAAAAACTGTTTTTT.

The chain uses TRBV29-1 and TRBJ2-7; D is ambiguous. CDR3 length: 11 residues. Germline CDR1 SQVTM, CDR2 ANQGSEA. V was shortened by 3 bases and J by 4 bases, with 7 bases between the two germline ends. The CDR3 sequence: CSVDVGYEQYV. In DNA, the CDR3 is TGCAGCGTTGATGTGGGGTACGAGCAGTACGTC.

DNA of the CDR3: TGCGCCAGCAGCGAGACCATCTGGGCGGGGACCGGCTTTTACGAGCAGTACTTC. It translates to CASSETIWAGTGFYEQYF. This chain joins TRBV5-1 and TRBJ2-7; tentative D call: TRBD2 (6 bases). CDR3 length: 18 amino acids. Germline CDR1 SGHRS, CDR2 YFSETQ. The V and J ends lost 4 bases and 4 bases respectively, with 27 bases between them.

This chain joins TRBV6-1 and TRBJ2-7; the match to TRBD1 covers 8 bases. This CDR3 is 17 amino acids long. Germline CDR1 is MNHNS and CDR2 is SASEGT. Trimming cost V 3 bases and J 2 bases; bases outside gene matches: 12. The CDR3 reads CASSEWTGPPPTYEQYF. The CDR3 bases are TGTGCCAGCAGTGAGTGGACAGGGCCACCTCCGACCTACGAGCAGTACTTC.

This clonotype was found many times. The chain has TRBV7-6 and TRBJ1-6; the D is unclear. V was clipped by 5 bases and J by 8 bases, with 13 bases between them. This CDR3 has 14 residues. The germline V gene has CDR1 SGHVS and CDR2 FNYEAQ. CDR3 residues: CASSISDTYSPLHF. The CDR3, as DNA: TGTGCCAGCAGCATCAGCGACACATATTCACCCCTCCACTTT. Using reference TRBV7-6 and TRBJ1-6 for the parts outside the CDR3, the full variable domain is GAGVSQSPRYKVTKRGQDVALRCDPISGHVSLYWYRQALGQGPEFLTYFNYEAQQDKSGLPNDRFSAERPEGSISTLTIQRTEQRDSAMYRCASSISDTYSPLHFGNGTRLTVT.

This clonotype was detected a few times. The rearrangement links TRBV7-9 to TRBJ1-1; 7 bases match TRBD1. The CDR3 is 14 residues long. Trimming took 1 base from V and 3 from J; bases not matched to a gene: 2. Germline V lookup: CDR1 SEHNR, CDR2 FQNEAQ (reference sequence). CDR3 in DNA: TGTGCCAGCAGCTTAGTAGGACAGGACACTGAAGCTTTCTTT. It encodes CASSLVGQDTEAFF.

The chain employs TRBV6-6 and TRBJ2-7; no definite D call. V was shortened by 2 bases and J by 2 bases, with 7 bases between the two germline ends. The CDR3 totals 13 residues. Per the germline V gene, CDR1 is MNHNY and CDR2 is SVGAGI (reference sequence). The CDR3 bases are TGTGCCAGCAGTTACACTGGAACCTACGAGCAGTACTTC. Translation: CASSYTGTYEQYF.

This clonotype was detected a few times. This chain uses TRBV19 with TRBJ1-1; D call uncertain. V lost 0 bases and J lost 7, with 9 bases in between. CDR1 LNHDA and CDR2 SQIVND come from the germline V gene (reference sequence). The length of the CDR3 is 13 residues. The CDR3 DNA follows: TGTGCCAGTAGTATAGACGGCGGCCATGAAGCTTTCTTT. This encodes CASSIDGGHEAFF.

This clonotype has just one count. V usage is TRBV28 and J usage is TRBJ1-2, with a possible D match to TRBD1 (5 bases). Looked up from germline, CDR1 is MDHEN and CDR2 is SYDVKM. Trimming stripped 7 bases from V and 7 bases from J, with 19 bases between. The CDR3 contains 14 residues. The CDR3 bases are TGTGCCAGCACTTTCGGGGGGGAAGTCGGTGGCTACACCTTC. This encodes CASTFGGEVGGYTF.

This clonotype was seen a handful of times. The gene calls are TRBV7-8 and TRBJ2-1; 7 nucleotides align to TRBD1. Germline CDR1 SGHVS, CDR2 FQNEAQ. Trimming took 5 bases from V and 1 from J; bases not matched to a gene: 8. CDR3 length equals 16 residues. DNA of the CDR3: TGTGCCAGCAGCCCGGGGACAGACACATCCTACAATGAGCAGTTCTTC. Protein sequence: CASSPGTDTSYNEQFF.

This clonotype came up many times. As DNA, the CDR3 is TGCGCCAGCAGCCAAGAGTCAGGTCCCAATCAGCCCCAGCATTTT. Translation: CASSQESGPNQPQHF. This chain links TRBV4-1 with TRBJ1-5; no definite D call. The CDR3 length is 15 residues. Between the trimmed V and J ends, which lost 0 bases and 3 bases, there was a span of 9 bases. Germline V gene sequence: CDR1 MGHRA, CDR2 YSYEKL.

In this sample, this clonotype turned up many times. The gene calls are TRBV7-6 and TRBJ2-1, with D perhaps matching TRBD1 (5 bases). Looked up from germline, CDR1 is SGHVS and CDR2 is FNYEAQ. The V and J ends lost 1 base and 8 bases respectively, with 6 bases between them. CDR3 size: 12 residues. CDR3 in DNA: TGTGCCAGCAGCTTAGGGGGCGATGAGCAGTTCTTC. This translates into CASSLGGDEQFF.

The table lists this clonotype with many counts. The rearrangement uses TRBV27 and TRBJ2-5, with a weak D call TRBD1 (6 bases). The CDR3 runs to 15 residues. With 4 bases removed from V and 1 base from J, the gap between germline ends came to 13 bases. CDR1 MNHEY and CDR2 SMNVEV come from the germline V gene (reference sequence). This CDR3 is CASSSFSDSQETQYF. Here the CDR3 DNA reads TGTGCCAGCAGTTCGTTTTCGGACAGCCAAGAGACCCAGTACTTC.

The chain links TRBV7-9 to TRBJ1-2; 9 bases fit TRBD1. Germline trimming cut 5 bases from V and 2 bases from J; bases unmatched to any gene: 12. Per germline, CDR1 SEHNR and CDR2 FQNEAQ (reference sequence). The CDR3 runs to 17 residues. The CDR3 bases are TGTGCCAGCAGCGAAGTTATGGACAGGGGTGGAAACTATGGCTACACCTTC. It yields the protein CASSEVMDRGGNYGYTF. The variable domain in full, with the rest retrieved from reference TRBV7-9 and TRBJ1-2, is DTGVSQNPRHKITKRGQNVTFRCDPISEHNRLYWYRQTLGQGPEFLTYFQNEAQLEKSRLLSDRFSAERPKGSFSTLEIQRTEQGDSAMYLCASSEVMDRGGNYGYTFGSGTRLTVV.

The J gene is TRBJ2-5, the V gene TRBV7-9; D unclear. Germline assignment: CDR1 SEHNR and CDR2 FQNEAQ (reference sequence). The V and J ends lost 0 bases and 0 bases respectively, with 14 bases between them. This CDR3 spans 17 amino acids. CDR3 sequence (DNA): TGTGCCAGCAGCTTAGCGCGAGACATATGGTACCAAGAGACCCAGTACTTC. Protein product: CASSLARDIWYQETQYF.

J is TRBJ2-3 and V is TRBV13, with D hard to call. The length of the CDR3 is 13 residues. The germline V gene encodes CDR1 PRHDT and CDR2 FYEKMQ (reference sequence). The ends were cut back, 5 bases at V and 2 bases at J, with 8 bases in the middle. Written as DNA, the CDR3 is TGTGCCAGCAGCCCCGAGGACACAGATACGCAGTATTTT. Amino acids: CASSPEDTDTQYF.